This T cell receptor (beta chain) comes out of a study of human T cells and chemical hapten exposure. One entry per CDR3 protein results from TCRdb running MiXCR on the RACE reads. Of 95,000 or so distinct CDR3 sequences in the sample, over 9.5% are singletons; the top ten hold 3.2%. Germline V gene data show CDR1 as SGHRS and CDR2 as YFSETQ. The CDR3 runs 15 residues. V gave up 4 bases and J gave up 2 bases; unmatched junction bases: 5. Time point defined: patch test 2, 6 weeks after DPC sensitization. Indicated treatment: therapeutic diphenylcyclopropenone sensitization with weekly scalp DPC. The sequence was obtained from a woman aged 35 to 49 with alopecia areata. Some clones in this sample may be carry-over from other donors' samples. This chain connects TRBV5-1 to TRBJ2-7; TRBD2 matches at 11 bases. Material: whole blood, obtained in connection with sensitization to the hapten diphenylcyclopropenone (DPC). CDR3 sequence reads: CASSENSGRAYEQYF. The DNA of the CDR3 is TGCGCCAGCAGCGAGAATAGCGGGAGGGCCTACGAGCAGTACTTC.